This TCR beta chain derives from a study of cytomegalovirus exposure and HLA in healthy donors. This clone was detected only once. Germline-derived CDR1 and CDR2 are SGHVS and FQNEAQ. The CDR3 spans 14 residues. V trimming: 0 bases; J trimming: 4 bases; junction bases outside the gene matches: 0. Primers: 60 Vbeta forward and 13 Jbeta reverse. Sequenced by immunoSEQ multiplex PCR; TCRdb stores in-frame clones only, minus some. The sample shows more than 90,000 clones, around four fifths of them seen only once. This TCR was sampled from a man between 40 and 49 years old in good health and CMV-seronegative. Material for sequencing was PBMCs. The chain employs TRBV7-8 and TRBJ2-5, with TRBD1 matching over 9 bases. CDR3 region: CASSLATGGETQYF. DNA for the CDR3: TGTGCCAGCAGCTTAGCGACAGGGGGAGAGACCCAGTACTTC.